This TCR delta chain comes out of a study of gammadelta T cells in human blood. Whole-study findings and limits: Microbial exposure appeared to drive polyclonal γδ T cell expansion after birth.

TCRdb re-analyzed the RT-PCR reads via CATT. The repertoire includes hundreds of delta-chain clones, roughly a fifth of them detected once, and about 32% sits in the top ten. Germline lookup yields CDR1 GEAIGNYY and CDR2 EKD. The CDR3 is made up of 14 amino acids. About this clone itself: Its cognate antigen is unknown. The mismatch at residue 11 between this DNA's translation and the TCRdb protein of a much larger clone likely reflects a read error; the protein shown is translated from the DNA.

The receptor was derived from a human donor. The chain links TRDV2 to TRDJ2; 12 bases agree with TRDD3. Sequenced material: Vgamma9Vdelta2 gamma-delta T cells from infant blood. CDR3 residues: CACDVLGDTAKLFF. The CDR3 region has the DNA TGTGCCTGTGACGTACTGGGGGATACAGCAAAACTCTTCTTT.